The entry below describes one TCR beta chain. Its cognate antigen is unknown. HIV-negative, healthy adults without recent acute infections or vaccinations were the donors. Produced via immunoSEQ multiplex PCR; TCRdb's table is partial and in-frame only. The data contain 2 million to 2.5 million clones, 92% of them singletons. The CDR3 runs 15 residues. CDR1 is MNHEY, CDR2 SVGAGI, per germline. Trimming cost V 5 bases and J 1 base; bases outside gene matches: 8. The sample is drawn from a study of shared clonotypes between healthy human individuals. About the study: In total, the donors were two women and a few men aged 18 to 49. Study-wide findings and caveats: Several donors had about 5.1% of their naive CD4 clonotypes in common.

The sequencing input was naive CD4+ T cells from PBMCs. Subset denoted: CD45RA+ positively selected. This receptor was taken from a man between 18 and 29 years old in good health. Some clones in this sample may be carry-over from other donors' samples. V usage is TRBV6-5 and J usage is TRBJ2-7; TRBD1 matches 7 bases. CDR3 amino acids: CASSRYRDSSYEQYF. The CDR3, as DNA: TGTGCCAGCAGTCGATACCGGGACAGTTCCTACGAGCAGTACTTC.